This T cell receptor (beta chain) came from a study of PD-1 blockade in classical Hodgkin lymphoma. General study points: Newly diagnosed and completely responding patients shared comparable baseline diversity. Patients with an early start, nivolumab under 1 year after ASCT, were excluded.

Described time point: cycle 4 day 1 (C4D1), after 6 weeks of nivolumab. Brentuximab vedotin exposure varied among the patients, all of whom had relapsed after autologous stem cell transplantation. The CD4+ T cells used were purified from thawed PBMCs through magnetic negative selection. The assay was immunoSEQ multiplex PCR, and TCRdb's table has in-frame clones only and misses some. Here the sample spans about 25,000 clones, 75% to 90% being singletons. Of note for this clone: Its antigen is unknown.

The sample consisted of CD4+ T cells from blood, taken before the fourth cycle of nivolumab. This TCR was sampled from a human donor with classical Hodgkin lymphoma.

The CDR3 loop reads CASSDRRDPHGYTF. The CDR3 bases are TGTGCCAGCAGTGATCGGAGGGATCCGCATGGCTACACCTTC. The chain links TRBV2 to TRBJ1-2, with D unclear. Germline-derived CDR1 and CDR2 are SNHLY and FYNNEI. The CDR3 is 14 residues long. Trimming took 3 bases from V and 6 from J, leaving 14 bases between them.